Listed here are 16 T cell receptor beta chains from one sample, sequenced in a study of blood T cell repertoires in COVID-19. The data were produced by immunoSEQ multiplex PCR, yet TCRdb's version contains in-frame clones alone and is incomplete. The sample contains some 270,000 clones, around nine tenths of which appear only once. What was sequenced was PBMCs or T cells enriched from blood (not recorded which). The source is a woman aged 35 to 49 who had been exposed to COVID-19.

CDR3 in amino acids: CASSFHFSGANVLTF. CDR3 nucleotides: TGTGCCAGCAGCTTTCACTTCTCTGGGGCCAACGTCCTGACTTTC. V usage is TRBV7-2 and J usage is TRBJ2-6; D is undetermined. The V gene lost 3 bases and the J gene lost 0 bases, with 6 bases spanning the gap. The CDR3 is 15 amino acids. Germline assignment: CDR1 SGHTA and CDR2 FQGNSA.

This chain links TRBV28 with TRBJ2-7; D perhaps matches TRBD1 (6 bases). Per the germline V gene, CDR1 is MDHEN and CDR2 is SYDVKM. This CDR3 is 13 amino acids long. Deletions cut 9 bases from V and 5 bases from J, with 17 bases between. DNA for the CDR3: TGTGCCAGTAACCAAAACAGGGTTCACGAGCAGTACTTC. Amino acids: CASNQNRVHEQYF. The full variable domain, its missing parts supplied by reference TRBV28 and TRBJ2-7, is DVKVTQSSRYLVKRTGEKVFLECVQDMDHENMFWYRQDPGLGLRLIYFSYDVKMKEKGDIPEGYSVSREKKERFSLILESASTNQTSMYLCASNQNRVHEQYFGPGTRLTVT.

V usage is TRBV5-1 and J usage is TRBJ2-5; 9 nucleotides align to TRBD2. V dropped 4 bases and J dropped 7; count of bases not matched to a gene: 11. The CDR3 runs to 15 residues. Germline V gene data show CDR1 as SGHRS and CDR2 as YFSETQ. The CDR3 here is CASSVSSGARGTQYF. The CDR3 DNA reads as TGCGCCAGCAGCGTGTCTAGCGGGGCCCGAGGGACCCAGTACTTC.

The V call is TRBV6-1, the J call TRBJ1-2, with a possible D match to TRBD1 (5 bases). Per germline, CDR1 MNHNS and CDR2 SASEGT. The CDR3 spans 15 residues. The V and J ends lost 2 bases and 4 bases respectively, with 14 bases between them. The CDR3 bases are TGTGCCAGCAGTGAAAGAACCAGGGATAGCTATGGCTACACCTTC. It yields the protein CASSERTRDSYGYTF.

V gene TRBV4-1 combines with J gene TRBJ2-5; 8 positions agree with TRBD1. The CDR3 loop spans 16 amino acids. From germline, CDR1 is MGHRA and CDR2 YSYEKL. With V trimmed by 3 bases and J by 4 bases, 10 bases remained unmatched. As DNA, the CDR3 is TGCGCCAGCAGCCAGCGTCGGGGCAGGGGGCGAGAGACCCAGTACTTC. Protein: CASSQRRGRGRETQYF.

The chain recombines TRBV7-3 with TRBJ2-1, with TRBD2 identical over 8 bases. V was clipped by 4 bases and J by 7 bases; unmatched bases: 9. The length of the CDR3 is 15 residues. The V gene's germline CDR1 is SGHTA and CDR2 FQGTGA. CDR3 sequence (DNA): TGTGCCAGCAGCTCCGGACTAGCCGGAACGAATGAGCAGTTCTTC. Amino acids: CASSSGLAGTNEQFF.

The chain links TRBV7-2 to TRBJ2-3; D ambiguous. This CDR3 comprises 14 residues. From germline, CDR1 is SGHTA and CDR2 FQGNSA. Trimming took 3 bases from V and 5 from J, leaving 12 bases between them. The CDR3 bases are TGTGCCAGCAGCTTCCTCTCCTCGAGAGATACGCAGTATTTT. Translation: CASSFLSSRDTQYF.

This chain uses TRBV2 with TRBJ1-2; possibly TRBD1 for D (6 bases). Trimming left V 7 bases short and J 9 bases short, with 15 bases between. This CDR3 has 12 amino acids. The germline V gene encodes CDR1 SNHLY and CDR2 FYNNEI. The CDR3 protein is CASTWQGNSYTF. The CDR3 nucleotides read TGTGCCAGCACCTGGCAGGGGAATAGCTACACCTTC.

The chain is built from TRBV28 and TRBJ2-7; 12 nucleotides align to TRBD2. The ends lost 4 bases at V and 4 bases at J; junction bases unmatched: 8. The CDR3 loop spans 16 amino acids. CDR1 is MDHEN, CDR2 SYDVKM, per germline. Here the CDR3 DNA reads TGTGCCAGCAGTTCCCCAGGGCTAGCGGGAGGGTACGAGCAGTACGTC. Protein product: CASSSPGLAGGYEQYV.

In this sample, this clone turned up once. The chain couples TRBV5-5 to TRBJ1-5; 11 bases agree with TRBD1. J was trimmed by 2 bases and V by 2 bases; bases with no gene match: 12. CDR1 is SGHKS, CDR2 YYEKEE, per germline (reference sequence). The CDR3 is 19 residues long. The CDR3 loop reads CASSFDWTGGVQGNQPQHF. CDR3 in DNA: TGTGCCAGCAGCTTCGATTGGACAGGGGGCGTTCAGGGCAATCAGCCCCAGCATTTT.

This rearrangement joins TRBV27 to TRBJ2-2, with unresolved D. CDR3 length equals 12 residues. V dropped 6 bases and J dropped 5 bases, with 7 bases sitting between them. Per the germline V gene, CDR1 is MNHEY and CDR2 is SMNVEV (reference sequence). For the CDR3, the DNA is TGTGCCAGCAGAAGGCGGACCGGGGAGCTGTTTTTT. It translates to CASRRRTGELFF.

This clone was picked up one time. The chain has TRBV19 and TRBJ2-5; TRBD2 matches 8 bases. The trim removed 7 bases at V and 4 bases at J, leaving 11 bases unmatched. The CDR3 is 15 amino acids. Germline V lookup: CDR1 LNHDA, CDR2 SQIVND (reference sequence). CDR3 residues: CASIGRGAEGETQYF. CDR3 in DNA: TGTGCCAGTATCGGGCGGGGGGCAGAAGGAGAGACCCAGTACTTC.

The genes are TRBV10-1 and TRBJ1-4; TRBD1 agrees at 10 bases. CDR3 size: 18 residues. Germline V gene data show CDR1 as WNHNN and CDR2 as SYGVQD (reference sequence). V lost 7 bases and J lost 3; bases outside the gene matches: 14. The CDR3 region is CASIRDRGQIVPNEKLFF. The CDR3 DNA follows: TGCGCCAGCATCCGGGACAGGGGTCAGATCGTGCCTAATGAAAAACTGTTTTTT.

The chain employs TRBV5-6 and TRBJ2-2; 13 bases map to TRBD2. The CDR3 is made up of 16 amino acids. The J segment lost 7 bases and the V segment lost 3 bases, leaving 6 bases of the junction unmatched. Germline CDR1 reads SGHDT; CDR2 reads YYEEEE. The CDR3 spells CASSSPGLAGNGELFF. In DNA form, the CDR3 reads TGTGCCAGCAGCTCGCCGGGACTAGCGGGAAACGGGGAGCTGTTTTTT. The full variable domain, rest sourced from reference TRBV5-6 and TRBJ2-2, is DAGVTQSPTHLIKTRGQQVTLRCSPKSGHDTVSWYQQALGQGPQFIFQYYEEEERQRGNFPDRFSGHQFPNYSSELNVNALLLGDSALYLCASSSPGLAGNGELFFGEGSRLTVL.

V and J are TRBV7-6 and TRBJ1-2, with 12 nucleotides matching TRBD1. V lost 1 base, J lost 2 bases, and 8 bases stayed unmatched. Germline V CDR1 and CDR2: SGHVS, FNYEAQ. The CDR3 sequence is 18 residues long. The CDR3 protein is CASSLGTTGTGGNYGYTF. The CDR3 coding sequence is TGTGCCAGCAGCTTAGGAACTACCGGGACAGGGGGCAACTATGGCTACACCTTC.

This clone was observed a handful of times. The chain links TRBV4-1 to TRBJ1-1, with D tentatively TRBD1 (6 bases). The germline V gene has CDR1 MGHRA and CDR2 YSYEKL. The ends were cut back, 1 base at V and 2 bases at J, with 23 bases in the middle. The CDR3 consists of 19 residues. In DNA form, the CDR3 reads TGCGCCAGCAGCCAAGTGCTCAGATCCGTCGGACAGAAAAACACTGAAGCTTTCTTT. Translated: CASSQVLRSVGQKNTEAFF.